The 21 T cell receptor beta chains listed next were all sequenced from one sample in a study of T cell responses to AZD1222 COVID-19 vaccine. This table comes from immunoSEQ multiplex PCR, and its TCRdb copy is limited to in-frame clones, with some not included. The sample yields 120,000 to 150,000 clones, 91% seen once. Sequencing was performed on peripheral blood, taken 28 days after the second dose of the MenACWY control vaccine. These receptors were collected from an adult who received the MenACWY meningococcal vaccine as a control.

Only one count was recorded for this clone. The rearrangement uses TRBV10-3 and TRBJ1-6; D is undetermined. The V end was cut by 4 bases, the J end by 0 bases, with 10 bases between. The CDR3 contains 16 residues. Germline CDR1 is ENHRY and CDR2 is SYGVKD. CDR3 protein: CAISVGSSSYNSPLHF. CDR3 DNA: TGTGCCATCAGTGTAGGTTCGAGCTCCTATAATTCACCCCTCCACTTT.

The V call is TRBV15, the J call TRBJ1-2, with D unclear. CDR3 length: 14 amino acids. V gave up 1 base and J gave up 8 bases, with 14 bases separating them. Per the germline V gene, CDR1 is LNHNV and CDR2 is YYDKDF (reference sequence). CDR3 amino acids: CATSRAIGLEGYTF. The CDR3 nucleotides read TGTGCCACCAGCAGAGCGATCGGGCTAGAAGGCTACACCTTC.

The CDR3 spells CASSPPTGQGGYEQYF. CDR3 bases: TGTGCCAGCAGCCCGCCCACGGGACAGGGGGGCTACGAGCAGTACTTC. This chain links TRBV7-2 with TRBJ2-7; 11 bases align to TRBD1. The CDR3 has 16 amino acids. Germline CDR1 is SGHTA and CDR2 is FQGNSA. The J segment lost 3 bases and the V segment lost 5 bases, leaving 9 bases of the junction unmatched.

The chain links TRBV7-8 to TRBJ1-5; 7 bases agree with TRBD1. V lost 5 bases to trimming and J lost 1 base; unmatched junction nucleotides: 14. The germline CDR1 and CDR2 sequences are SGHVS and FQNEAQ. The CDR3 loop spans 18 amino acids. The CDR3 region is CASSASRDSRGSNQPQHF. The DNA for the CDR3 is TGTGCCAGCAGCGCCAGCCGGGACAGCCGGGGAAGCAATCAGCCCCAGCATTTT.

The chain carries TRBV19 and TRBJ1-5; D is undetermined. The CDR3 is 13 amino acids. V lost 8 bases, J lost 2 bases, and 10 bases lay in between. Germline CDR1 LNHDA, CDR2 SQIVND (reference sequence). In DNA, the CDR3 is TGTGCCAGTGAGGTCGGGGGCAATCAGCCCCAGCATTTT. Its protein is CASEVGGNQPQHF.

J is TRBJ2-1 and V is TRBV7-2, with D tentatively TRBD2 (6 bases). This CDR3 spans 11 amino acids. Germline-derived CDR1 and CDR2 are SGHTA and FQGNSA. V was cut by 1 base and J by 15 bases, with 10 bases left in between. The CDR3 loop reads CASSLGRRGFF. The CDR3 DNA reads as TGTGCCAGCAGCTTAGGGCGGAGGGGGTTCTTC.

The chain has TRBV7-2 and TRBJ2-7; D is possibly TRBD1 (6 bases). V was pared by 1 base and J by 2 bases, with 18 bases between. The CDR3 totals 17 residues. CDR1 is SGHTA, CDR2 FQGNSA, per germline. This CDR3 is CASSLGGTGTFPYEQYF. The CDR3 DNA is TGTGCCAGCAGCTTAGGAGGCACCGGGACATTCCCCTACGAGCAGTACTTC.

The chain carries TRBV7-2 and TRBJ2-7; D is unclear. This CDR3 contains 13 residues. Germline CDR1 and CDR2: SGHTA and FQGNSA. Trimming cost V 3 bases and J 6 bases, with 12 bases left between them. This chain's CDR3 is CASSLAAVGEQYF. Written as DNA, the CDR3 is TGTGCCAGCAGCTTGGCGGCAGTGGGCGAGCAGTACTTC.

The rearrangement uses TRBV6-1 and TRBJ2-3, with D possibly TRBD2 on 7 matching bases. CDR1 is MNHNS, CDR2 SASEGT, per germline. CDR3 length: 15 residues. Trimming cost V 3 bases and J 1 base, with 11 bases left between them. In DNA, the CDR3 is TGTGCCAGCAGTGAGGGGGGGCACGGCACAGATACGCAGTATTTT. Its protein product is CASSEGGHGTDTQYF.

J is TRBJ1-1 and V is TRBV12-3 or TRBV12-4; D gene ambiguous. The CDR3 spans 11 residues. V lost 5 bases to trimming and J lost 1 base, with 2 bases between them. CDR3 DNA: TGTGCCAGCAGTGGGAACACTGAAGCTTTCTTT. Its translation: CASSGNTEAFF.

As regards this clone: A read error may account for a junction end that differs from germline. This rearrangement joins TRBV5-1 to TRBJ2-3; D could derive from TRBD1 or TRBD2 (6 bases each). Per germline, CDR1 SGHRS and CDR2 YFSETQ. CDR3 length: 15 residues. Written as DNA, the CDR3 is TGCGCCGGCAGCTTGGAGGGGGGCCCCACAGATACGCAGTATTTT. Amino acids: CAGSLEGGPTDTQYF.

The gene calls are TRBV6-2 or TRBV6-3 and TRBJ2-5, with D uncertain. This CDR3 spans 13 amino acids. The germline gives CDR1 MNHEY, CDR2 SVGEGT. With 3 bases removed from V and 1 base from J, the gap between germline ends came to 6 bases. CDR3 nucleotides: TGTGCCAGCAGTTATCCCCCCCAAGAGACCCAGTACTTC. Its translation: CASSYPPQETQYF.

The chain links TRBV5-7 to TRBJ2-1, with D hard to call. TRBV5-7 is flagged as an ORF with uncertain function. The CDR3 is made up of 16 amino acids. V was clipped by 4 bases and J by 1 base, with 15 bases between them. The CDR3 coding sequence is TGTGCCAGCAGCCCCCCCCGCAGGCCGTCCTACAATGAGCAGTTCTTC. It yields the protein CASSPPRRPSYNEQFF.

CDR3 coding DNA: TGTGCCACCAGCAGAGCAGAGACCCAGTACTTC. Amino acids: CATSRAETQYF. The chain links TRBV15 to TRBJ2-5; D ambiguous. Germline CDR1 is LNHNV and CDR2 is YYDKDF (reference sequence). This CDR3 is 11 amino acids long. With 1 base removed from V and 4 bases from J, the gap between germline ends came to 1 base. Using reference TRBV15 and TRBJ2-5 for the parts outside the CDR3, the full variable domain is DAMVIQNPRYQVTQFGKPVTLSCSQTLNHNVMYWYQQKSSQAPKLLFHYYDKDFNNEADTPDNFQSRRPNTSFCFLDIRSPGLGDTAMYLCATSRAETQYFGPGTRLLVL.

This clone was recorded a few times. The CDR3 region has the DNA TGTGCCAGCAGCCCAGGGTCTCACACAGATACGCAGTATTTT. Translating it yields CASSPGSHTDTQYF. V and J are TRBV6-5 and TRBJ2-3; a weak D match, TRBD1 (5 bases). Germline-derived CDR1 and CDR2 are MNHEY and SVGAGI. V lost 6 bases and J lost 2, with 12 bases in between. This CDR3 comprises 14 residues.

This chain uses TRBV19 with TRBJ1-1; D might be TRBD1 (5 bases). V was cut by 4 bases and J by 5 bases, with 14 bases left in between. CDR3 length: 14 residues. Germline V lookup: CDR1 LNHDA, CDR2 SQIVND (reference sequence). The CDR3, as DNA: TGTGCCAGTAGTACCACCCCCGGGGGGACTGAAGCTTTCTTT. This encodes CASSTTPGGTEAFF.

This clone was observed once. The chain couples TRBV28 to TRBJ2-5; possible D gene TRBD2, 6 bases. V lost 6 bases, J lost 0 bases, and 14 bases lay in between. Germline values: CDR1 MDHEN, CDR2 SYDVKM. CDR3 size: 15 residues. The CDR3 region has the DNA TGTGCCAGCAGGATGAGCGGGCTGTACCAAGAGACCCAGTACTTC. It is translated as CASRMSGLYQETQYF.

V gene TRBV7-6 combines with J gene TRBJ2-3; 9 bases are a match to TRBD1. This CDR3 has 14 residues. With 5 bases clipped from V and 3 bases from J, the junction kept 3 bases outside the gene matches. Germline V gene sequence: CDR1 SGHVS, CDR2 FNYEAQ. DNA for the CDR3: TGTGCCAGCAGCCCCGGACAGGGGACAGATACGCAGTATTTT. Translating it yields CASSPGQGTDTQYF.

The chain combines TRBV25-1 with TRBJ1-4; TRBD1 matches at 11 bases. In germline, CDR1 is MGHDK, CDR2 SYGVNS. The CDR3 consists of 13 residues. V shed 5 bases, J shed 9 bases, and the junction held 2 bases outside the gene matches. The CDR3 DNA is TGTGCCAGCAGTCTGGACAGGGGGCAAAAACTGTTTTTT. Amino acids: CASSLDRGQKLFF.

This clone showed up just once. The chain joins TRBV18 to TRBJ1-4; tentatively, D is TRBD1 (5 bases). The V gene's germline CDR1 is KGHSH and CDR2 LQKENI. CDR3 length: 15 amino acids. With 3 bases removed from V and 4 bases from J, the gap between germline ends came to 12 bases. Written as DNA, the CDR3 is TGTGCCAGCTCACCCCGGGACGGTGGTAATGAAAAACTGTTTTTT. Encoded protein: CASSPRDGGNEKLFF.

The genes are TRBV9 and TRBJ2-5, with a tentative D call TRBD2 (6 bases). Germline CDR1 reads SGDLS; CDR2 reads YYNGEE. The CDR3 is 16 amino acids. V lost 0 bases and J lost 4, with 16 bases in between. This chain's CDR3 is CASSVGSGWGGETQYF. As DNA, the CDR3 is TGTGCCAGCAGCGTAGGCTCGGGATGGGGAGGAGAGACCCAGTACTTC. Based on the CDR3 plus reference TRBV9 and TRBJ2-5, the full variable domain is DSGVTQTPKHLITATGQRVTLRCSPRSGDLSVYWYQQSLDQGLQFLIQYYNGEERAKGNILERFSAQQFPDLHSELNLSSLELGDSALYFCASSVGSGWGGETQYFGPGTRLLVL.